This TCR beta chain was obtained from a study of blood T cell repertoires in COVID-19. On the study more broadly: Acute and convalescent COVID-19 specimens originated in the United States, Italy and Spain. PBMCs, B-cell-depleted T cells, or T cells provided the cDNA or gDNA that made up the material.

Source study methods: Reference gene primers were amplified, and this amplification served to estimate nucleated cell counts. The protocol was immunoSEQ multiplex PCR, while the TCRdb copy is restricted to in-frame clones and leaves out a portion. That table furnishes V, J and clone size, whereas the DNA furnished D and trimming. This sample has 150,000 to 180,000 clones, with 75% to 95% found just once. The CDR3 totals 14 residues. V lost 3 bases and J 7 bases, leaving 12 bases between the germline ends. The germline gives CDR1 MDHEN, CDR2 SYDVKM. The sample taken for sequencing was peripheral blood. The TCR originated in a man aged 50-60 years with acute or convalescent COVID-19. The chain combines TRBV28 with TRBJ2-2; D remains unclear. CDR3 protein: CASSLGSKVGELFF. In DNA, the CDR3 is TGTGCCAGCAGTTTGGGCAGTAAGGTCGGGGAGCTGTTTTTT.